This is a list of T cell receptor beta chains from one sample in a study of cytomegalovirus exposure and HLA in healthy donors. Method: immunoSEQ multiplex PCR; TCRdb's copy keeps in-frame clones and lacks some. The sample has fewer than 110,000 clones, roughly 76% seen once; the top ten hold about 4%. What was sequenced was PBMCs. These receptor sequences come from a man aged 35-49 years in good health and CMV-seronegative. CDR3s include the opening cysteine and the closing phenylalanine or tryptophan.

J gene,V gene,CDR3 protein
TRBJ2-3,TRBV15,CATSPRTGSLTDTQYF
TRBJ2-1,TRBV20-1,CRGRGDGEQFF
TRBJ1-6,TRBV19,CASRSGQGARSYNSPLHF
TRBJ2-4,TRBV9,CASSVGLLKAKNIQYF
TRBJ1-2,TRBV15,CATSRDKGASYGYTF
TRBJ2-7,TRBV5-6,CASSPGLQSSYEQYF
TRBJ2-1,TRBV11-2,CASKPSGGAIEQFF
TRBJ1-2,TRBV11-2,CASSLDLTVVIGGYTF
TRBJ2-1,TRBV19,CASSGTGNNEQFF
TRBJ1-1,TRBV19,CASRTGATGNTEAFF
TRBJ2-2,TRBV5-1,CASSPGTANTGELFF
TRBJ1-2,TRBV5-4,CASSYGQGPTNYGYTF
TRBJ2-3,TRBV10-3,CAIRPGLAGAQTDTQYF
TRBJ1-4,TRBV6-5,CASSPRTVPNEKLFF
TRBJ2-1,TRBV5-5,CASSPGTGTYNEQFF
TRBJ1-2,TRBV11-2,CASSSTGERAYGYTF
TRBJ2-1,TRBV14,CASSQDFGGGTSYNEQFF
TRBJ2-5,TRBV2,CATRRYSGQETQYF
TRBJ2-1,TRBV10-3,CAISASGTGGGNEQFF
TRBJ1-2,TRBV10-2,CASSPGQGGIDGYTF
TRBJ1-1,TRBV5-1,CASSLVGPGTEAFF
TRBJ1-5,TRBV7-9,CASSLGQGENQPQHF
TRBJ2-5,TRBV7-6,CASSLAPGLASRQETQYF
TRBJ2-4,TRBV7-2,CASSHIQGAKNIQYF
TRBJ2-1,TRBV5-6,CASSESHSYNEQFF
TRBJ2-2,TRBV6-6,CASGTLSTGELFF
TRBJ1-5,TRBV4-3,CASSQDDRGQPQHF
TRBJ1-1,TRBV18,CASSPPGQPEAFF
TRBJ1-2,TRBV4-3,CASSQQPGQLNYGYTF
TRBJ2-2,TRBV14,CASSHYGTGGGELFF
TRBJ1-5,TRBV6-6,CASSSGQVVNQPQHF
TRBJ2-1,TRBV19,CASSIQNNEQFF
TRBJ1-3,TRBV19,CASSLQHRDTIYF
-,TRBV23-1,CASSQSPGASYEQYF
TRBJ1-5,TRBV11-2,CASSSQQYQPQHF
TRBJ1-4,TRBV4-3,CASSQLSGATNEKLFF
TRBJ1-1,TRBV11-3,CASSPRTGNTEAFF
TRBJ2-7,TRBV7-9,CASSLTPLASGGRYEQYF
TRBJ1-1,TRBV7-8,CASSLSQGATEAFF
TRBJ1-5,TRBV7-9,CSSSVGGDPQHF
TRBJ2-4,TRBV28,CASSFGQVKNIQYF
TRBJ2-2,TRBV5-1,CASSPGTLGTGELFF
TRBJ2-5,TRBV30,CAWSINLGAGSETQYF
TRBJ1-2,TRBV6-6,CASNPTGSYGYTF
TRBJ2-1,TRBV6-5,CASSYSPRATYNEQFF
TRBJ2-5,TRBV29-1,CSGLKWGGAWTQYF
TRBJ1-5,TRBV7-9,CASSSEVFGNRGSQPQHF
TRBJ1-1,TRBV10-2,CASSDPGMNTEAFF
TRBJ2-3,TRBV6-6,CAGAWEISLDTQYF
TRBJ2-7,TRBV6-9,CASSRGHPSSYEQYF
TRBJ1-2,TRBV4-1,CAGSRRVGRANYGYTF
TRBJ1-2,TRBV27,CASRRTGGVGYTF
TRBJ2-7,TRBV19,CASTLAGASSYEQYF
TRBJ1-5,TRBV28,CASSPLDRDNQPQHF